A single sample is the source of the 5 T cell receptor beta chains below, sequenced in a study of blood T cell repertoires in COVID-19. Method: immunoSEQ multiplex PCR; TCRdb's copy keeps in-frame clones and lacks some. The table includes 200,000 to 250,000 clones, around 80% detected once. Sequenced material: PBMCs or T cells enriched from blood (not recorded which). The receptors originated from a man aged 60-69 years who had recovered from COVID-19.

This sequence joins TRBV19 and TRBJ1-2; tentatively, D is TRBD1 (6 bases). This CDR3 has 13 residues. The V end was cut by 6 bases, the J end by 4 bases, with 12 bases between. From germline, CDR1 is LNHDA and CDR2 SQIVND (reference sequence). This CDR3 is CASSRGLGYGYTF. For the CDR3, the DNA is TGTGCCAGTAGCAGGGGTTTGGGCTATGGCTACACCTTC.

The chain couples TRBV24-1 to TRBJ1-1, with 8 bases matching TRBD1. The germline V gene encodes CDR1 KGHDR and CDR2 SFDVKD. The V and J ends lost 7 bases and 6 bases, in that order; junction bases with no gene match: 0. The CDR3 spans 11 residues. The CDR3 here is CATRQGAEAFF. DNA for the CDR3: TGTGCCACCAGACAGGGGGCTGAAGCTTTCTTT.

Written as DNA, the CDR3 is TGTGCCAGCAGCTACGGACAGCTCTCTGGAAACACCATATATTTT. This gives the protein CASSYGQLSGNTIYF. The rearrangement uses TRBV13 and TRBJ1-3, with TRBD1 as a possible D gene (6 bases). CDR1 and CDR2 from the germline V gene are PRHDT and FYEKMQ (reference sequence). CDR3 length: 15 amino acids. Trimming shortened V by 4 bases and J by 0 bases, and 10 bases separated the two germline ends.

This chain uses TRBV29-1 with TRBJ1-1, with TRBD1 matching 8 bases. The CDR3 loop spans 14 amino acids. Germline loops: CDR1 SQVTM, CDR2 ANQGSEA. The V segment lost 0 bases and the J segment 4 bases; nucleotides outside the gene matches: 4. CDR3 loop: CSVEDQGAGTEAFF. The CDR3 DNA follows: TGCAGCGTTGAAGATCAGGGGGCGGGCACTGAAGCTTTCTTT.

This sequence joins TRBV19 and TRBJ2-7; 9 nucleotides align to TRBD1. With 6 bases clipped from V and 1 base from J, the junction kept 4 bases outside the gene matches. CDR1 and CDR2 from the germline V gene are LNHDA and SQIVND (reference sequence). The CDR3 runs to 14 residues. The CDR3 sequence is CASSRDRVSYEQYF. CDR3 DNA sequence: TGTGCCAGTAGCCGGGACAGGGTTTCCTACGAGCAGTACTTC.